This T cell receptor beta chain emerged from a study of blood T cell repertoires in COVID-19. Overall study context: Acute and convalescent COVID-19 specimens originated in the United States, Italy and Spain.

In the authors' methods: The assay estimated nucleated cells by amplifying reference gene primers. Measured with immunoSEQ multiplex PCR; TCRdb has only the in-frame clones, and not every one. V and J calls and clone size are given by that table; D and trimming were obtained from the DNA. The sample lists 150,000 or so clones, 80% to 90% seen once, with roughly 2.9% in the top ten. V lost 4 bases to trimming and J lost 8 bases; unmatched junction nucleotides: 12. Germline CDR1 and CDR2: MRHNA and SNTAGT. The CDR3 has 16 amino acids. This chain links TRBV6-4 with TRBJ2-1, with 9 positions matching TRBD2. The sequenced sample consisted of peripheral blood. The sequence derives from a man aged 55 to 70 with active or convalescent COVID-19. In DNA form, the CDR3 reads TGTGCCAGCAGTGCGGAGACTAGCGGTTACAGGGATGAGCAGTTCTTC. This codes for CASSAETSGYRDEQFF.